What follows is one T cell receptor (beta chain) and its context. This sample is drawn from a study of blood T cell repertoires in COVID-19. Those enrolled, adults aged about 18 to 95 years, came from about two dozen US areas. Clinical history as reported by participants underpinned cohort assignment. The CDR3 is 13 residues long. In germline, CDR1 is SGHTA, CDR2 FQGTGA. Trimming removed 5 bases from V and 9 bases from J, with 14 bases in between. Authors' methods: The authors estimated nucleated cell counts from reference gene primer amplification. Sequencing was performed with immunoSEQ multiplex PCR; in TCRdb, only in-frame clones are kept and a portion is missing. Clone size and V and J calls were adopted from that table, with D and trimming inferred from the DNA. The table lists 200,000 to 250,000 clones, about 88% of them singletons, with roughly 2.7% in the top ten.

This chain connects TRBV7-3 to TRBJ2-1; TRBD2 is a possible D gene (5 bases). What was sequenced was PBMCs or T cells enriched from blood (not recorded which). The TCR was taken from a woman aged 30 to 39 who had recovered from COVID-19. CDR3 in amino acids: CASSRSGKGEQFF. The CDR3 region has the DNA TGTGCCAGCAGCAGGTCGGGGAAGGGTGAGCAGTTCTTC.